A single sample is the source of the 28 T cell receptor beta chains below, sequenced in a study of T cells in Graves' hyperthyroidism and ophthalmopathy. RNA transcripts provided the source from which TCR beta CDR3 regions were amplified. The HTBI primer set was used in a first-round RT-PCR of the TCR CDR3. One entry per CDR3 protein, called by TCRdb with MiXCR from the multiplex PCR reads. Of about 250,000 distinct CDR3 sequences listed, around 15% are singletons. Sequenced input: blood. The receptors come from a woman aged 50 to 60 with Graves' hyperthyroidism that later progressed to Graves' ophthalmopathy.

The chain recombines TRBV7-9 with TRBJ2-3; D gene unclear. CDR3 length equals 13 residues. Germline lookup yields CDR1 SEHNR and CDR2 FQNEAQ (reference sequence). Trimming cost V 5 bases and J 2 bases, with 8 bases left between them. CDR3: CASSPQDTDTQYF. In DNA, the CDR3 is TGTGCCAGCAGCCCCCAGGACACAGATACGCAGTATTTT. Variable domain in full (rest from reference TRBV7-9 and TRBJ2-3): DTGVSQNPRHKITKRGQNVTFRCDPISEHNRLYWYRQTLGQGPEFLTYFQNEAQLEKSRLLSDRFSAERPKGSFSTLEIQRTEQGDSAMYLCASSPQDTDTQYFGPGTRLTVL.

This clonotype was counted ten times or more. The rearrangement uses TRBV20-1 and TRBJ2-1, with TRBD1 matching 7 bases. The V segment lost 4 bases and the J segment 5 bases; nucleotides outside the gene matches: 5. The germline V gene encodes CDR1 DFQATT and CDR2 SNEGSKA (reference sequence). The CDR3 is 13 amino acids. As DNA, the CDR3 is TGCAGTGCTAAGGGGGCTACGAACAATGAGCAGTTCTTC. Translated: CSAKGATNNEQFF.

This clonotype was counted at least ten times. The chain is built from TRBV3-1 and TRBJ2-1; 11 nucleotides match TRBD2. The CDR3 loop spans 17 amino acids. V shed 4 bases and J 9 bases; nucleotides not matched to a gene: 14. CDR1 and CDR2 from the germline V gene are LGHDT and YNNKEL (reference sequence). The CDR3 spells CASSPRLAGISTGEQFF. The CDR3 coding sequence is TGTGCCAGCAGCCCGAGACTAGCGGGAATATCTACCGGTGAGCAGTTCTTC.

In its sample, this clonotype was seen many times. The rearrangement joins TRBV2 to TRBJ2-1; TRBD1 might be the D (6 bases). The CDR3 has 14 amino acids. The germline gives CDR1 SNHLY, CDR2 FYNNEI. The ends were cut back, 6 bases at V and 4 bases at J, with 13 bases in the middle. CDR3 DNA: TGTGCCAGCAGGCGGACAGCCTTATACAATGAGCAGTTCTTC. It yields the protein CASRRTALYNEQFF. Drawing the rest from reference TRBV2 and TRBJ2-1, the complete variable domain is EPEVTQTPSHQVTQMGQEVILRCVPISNHLYFYWYRQILGQKVEFLVSFYNNEISEKSEIFDDQFSVERPDGSNFTLKIRSTKLEDSAMYFCASRRTALYNEQFFGPGTRLTVL.

In this sample, this clonotype turned up a few times. This chain connects TRBV20-1 to TRBJ1-6; 8 bases fit TRBD1. This CDR3 spans 15 amino acids. With 5 bases clipped from V and 9 bases from J, the junction kept 12 bases outside the gene matches. The germline V gene has CDR1 DFQATT and CDR2 SNEGSKA (reference sequence). CDR3 residues: CSAGVGRGLISPLHF. For the CDR3, the DNA is TGCAGTGCTGGGGTCGGCAGGGGGCTAATTTCACCCCTCCACTTT.

Comments on this clonotype: At one end the junction does not follow the germline gene, possibly because of a read error. The chain recombines TRBV6-1 with TRBJ1-2; perhaps TRBD1 as D (5 bases). CDR3 size: 15 residues. Germline values: CDR1 MNHNS, CDR2 SASEGT. As DNA, the CDR3 is TGTGCCCGCAGTGAAAGCCAGGGAAATTACTATGGCTACACCTTC. This sequence encodes CARSESQGNYYGYTF.

This clonotype was seen a handful of times. The gene calls are TRBV15 and TRBJ1-5, with D possibly being TRBD1 (6 bases). Germline V gives CDR1 LNHNV, CDR2 YYDKDF (reference sequence). With 0 bases removed from V and 7 bases from J, the gap between germline ends came to 13 bases. This CDR3 contains 15 residues. CDR3 amino acids: CATSRERQEWQPQHF. As DNA, the CDR3 is TGTGCCACCAGCAGAGAGCGACAGGAGTGGCAGCCCCAGCATTTT.

This clonotype was detected ten times or more. The chain employs TRBV5-1 and TRBJ1-3, with TRBD1 matching over 7 bases. CDR3 length equals 15 residues. Losses at the gene ends were 4 bases for V and 1 base for J; bases not matched to a gene: 5. In germline, CDR1 is SGHRS, CDR2 YFSETQ. The CDR3 DNA is TGCGCCAGCAGCGCGGGACAGCTATCTGGAAACACCATATATTTT. As protein: CASSAGQLSGNTIYF.

This clonotype was seen at least ten times. This chain uses TRBV18 with TRBJ1-1, with TRBD1 as a possible D gene (6 bases). From germline, CDR1 is KGHSH and CDR2 LQKENI. The CDR3 is made up of 15 amino acids. The V end was cut by 6 bases, the J end by 1 base, with 15 bases between. CDR3 nucleotide sequence: TGTGCCAGCTCTCCCTCGCCAGGGGAGAACACTGAAGCTTTCTTT. Encoded protein: CASSPSPGENTEAFF.

At least ten counts were recorded for this clonotype. The chain recombines TRBV6-1 with TRBJ2-1; D is perhaps TRBD1 or TRBD2 (6 bases each). CDR1 and CDR2 (germline): MNHNS, SASEGT. V was cut by 4 bases and J by 7 bases, with 17 bases left in between. This CDR3 is 15 amino acids long. Here the CDR3 DNA reads TGTGCCAGCAGTGTCCTGGAGGGGGTCGCGAATGAGCAGTTCTTC. It translates to CASSVLEGVANEQFF.

The sample holds many counts of this clonotype. V and J are TRBV6-6 and TRBJ2-1, with 10 bases aligning to TRBD2. The CDR3 is 16 residues long. V dropped 1 base and J dropped 7; count of bases not matched to a gene: 7. CDR1 is MNHNY, CDR2 SVGAGI, per germline (reference sequence). The CDR3 spells CASSYLAGGLWNEQFF. CDR3 DNA: TGTGCCAGCAGTTACTTAGCGGGAGGTCTGTGGAATGAGCAGTTCTTC.

This clonotype was seen ten or more times. V and J are TRBV7-9 and TRBJ2-7; 11 nucleotides match TRBD1. Germline CDR1 is SEHNR and CDR2 is FQNEAQ (reference sequence). V trimming: 0 bases; J trimming: 5 bases; junction bases outside the gene matches: 3. CDR3 length: 15 residues. The CDR3 DNA sequence: TGTGCCAGCAGCTTAGCTGGACAGGGGGCTCACGAGCAGTACTTC. Translating gives CASSLAGQGAHEQYF.

This clonotype was counted ten times or more. The chain carries TRBV18 and TRBJ2-5; 8 bases are shared with TRBD1. In germline, CDR1 is KGHSH, CDR2 LQKENI. The CDR3 is 14 residues long. J was trimmed by 1 base and V by 3 bases; bases with no gene match: 1. The CDR3 coding sequence is TGTGCCAGCTCACCCGACAGGGGCCAAGAGACCCAGTACTTC. Its protein is CASSPDRGQETQYF.

This clonotype appeared many times. The chain combines TRBV28 with TRBJ2-7; D perhaps matches TRBD2 (6 bases). Trimming shortened V by 3 bases and J by 4 bases, and 19 bases separated the two germline ends. In germline, CDR1 is MDHEN, CDR2 SYDVKM. This CDR3 has 16 amino acids. The CDR3 protein is CASSFRAGGEGYEQYF. The CDR3 region has the DNA TGTGCCAGCAGTTTTAGGGCCGGGGGAGAGGGTTACGAGCAGTACTTC.

The genes are TRBV20-1 and TRBJ1-4; D gene uncertain. Trimming took off 1 base at V and 7 bases at J, with 13 bases between the two ends. Germline-derived CDR1 and CDR2 are DFQATT and SNEGSKA (reference sequence). CDR3 length: 14 amino acids. The CDR3 spells CSARVDPGGEKLFF. CDR3 in DNA: TGCAGTGCTAGAGTAGACCCGGGCGGTGAAAAACTGTTTTTT.

This clonotype came up many times. This sequence joins TRBV3-1 and TRBJ1-4; D gene ambiguous. Germline CDR1 reads LGHDT; CDR2 reads YNNKEL (reference sequence). Between the trimmed V and J ends, which lost 4 bases and 2 bases, there was a span of 11 bases. The CDR3 is 15 amino acids. This CDR3 reads CASSPTLDTNEKLFF. CDR3 DNA: TGTGCCAGCAGCCCGACCCTGGATACTAATGAAAAACTGTTTTTT.

This clonotype showed up many times. The chain uses TRBV2 and TRBJ2-7, with D perhaps matching TRBD1 (5 bases). The CDR3 covers 14 residues. V gave up 11 bases and J gave up 3 bases, with 20 bases separating them. Germline values: CDR1 SNHLY, CDR2 FYNNEI. CDR3 sequence reads: CADLPGRNSYEQYF. The DNA for the CDR3 is TGTGCCGATCTCCCAGGGCGGAACAGCTACGAGCAGTACTTC.

This clonotype came up many times. The rearrangement links TRBV19 to TRBJ2-3; 9 bases map to TRBD2. CDR1 LNHDA and CDR2 SQIVND come from the germline V gene (reference sequence). V lost 5 bases, J lost 5 bases, and 8 bases stayed unmatched. This CDR3 has 15 residues. DNA of the CDR3: TGTGCCAGTAGTTTCCTAGCGGGAACTGAAGATACGCAGTATTTT. This translates into CASSFLAGTEDTQYF. The whole variable domain, filled in from reference TRBV19 and TRBJ2-3, reads DGGITQSPKYLFRKEGQNVTLSCEQNLNHDAMYWYRQDPGQGLRLIYYSQIVNDFQKGDIAEGYSVSREKKESFPLTVTSAQKNPTAFYLCASSFLAGTEDTQYFGPGTRLTVL.

This clonotype has a count of ten or more. The chain recombines TRBV6-1 with TRBJ1-2, with D uncertain. CDR1 MNHNS and CDR2 SASEGT come from the germline V gene. The V end was cut by 3 bases, the J end by 1 base, with 3 bases between. The CDR3 totals 12 residues. The CDR3 is CASSDFNYGYTF. DNA for the CDR3: TGTGCCAGCAGTGATTTTAACTATGGCTACACCTTC.

This clonotype was seen ten or more times. The genes are TRBV24-1 and TRBJ2-2; possibly TRBD2 for D (5 bases). Germline V CDR1 and CDR2: KGHDR, SFDVKD. The CDR3 loop spans 16 amino acids. The V end was cut by 3 bases, the J end by 4 bases, with 14 bases between. The CDR3, as DNA: TGTGCCACCAGTGATCAGAGGGCGAGGGCCACCGGGGAGCTGTTTTTT. This translates into CATSDQRARATGELFF.

This clonotype has a count of ten or more. This chain links TRBV12-3 or TRBV12-4 with TRBJ2-7; 8 nucleotides align to TRBD2. The V gene end was trimmed by 5 bases and the J gene end by 5 bases; junction bases not matched to a gene: 8. The CDR3 is 14 amino acids. The CDR3 region is CASSPVAGYDEQYF. As DNA, the CDR3 is TGTGCCAGCAGTCCAGTAGCGGGATACGACGAGCAGTACTTC.

The V call is TRBV4-1, the J call TRBJ2-3; D gene uncertain. The CDR3 sequence is 16 residues long. Germline V gene data show CDR1 as MGHRA and CDR2 as YSYEKL. V dropped 2 bases and J dropped 4 bases, with 16 bases sitting between them. The CDR3 DNA is TGCGCCAGCAGCCAACAAAATCTCGTCAGTTCAGATACGCAGTATTTT. It yields the protein CASSQQNLVSSDTQYF.

This clonotype was recorded many times. This chain uses TRBV7-8 with TRBJ1-5; no firm D call. V shed 5 bases and J shed 0 bases, with 11 bases lying between them. CDR1 is SGHVS, CDR2 FQNEAQ, per germline. The CDR3 has 15 amino acids. CDR3 sequence: CASSPQHFSNQPQHF. The CDR3 bases are TGTGCCAGCAGCCCCCAGCACTTTAGCAATCAGCCCCAGCATTTT.

This clonotype was seen only a few times. The J gene is TRBJ1-5, the V gene TRBV20-1, with D perhaps TRBD1 (5 bases). The CDR3 has 14 amino acids. CDR1 and CDR2 from the germline V gene are DFQATT and SNEGSKA (reference sequence). V was shortened by 4 bases and J by 6 bases, with 16 bases between the two germline ends. CDR3 nucleotide sequence: TGCAGTGCTACTACCGGGACCGGGGGTCAGCCCCAGCATTTT. Translated: CSATTGTGGQPQHF.

This clonotype occurred many times. The V gene is TRBV11-3, the J gene TRBJ2-3; D call uncertain. Trimming removed 2 bases from V and 0 bases from J, with 3 bases in between. The CDR3 spans 13 residues. CDR1 and CDR2 (germline): SGHNT, YENEEA. The CDR3 DNA reads TGTGCCAGCAGCTTATATAGCACAGATACGCAGTATTTT. The encoded protein is CASSLYSTDTQYF.

This clonotype was seen more than once but under ten times. The chain is built from TRBV15 and TRBJ2-3, with TRBD1 matching 7 bases. Losses at the gene ends were 3 bases for V and 1 base for J; bases not matched to a gene: 10. CDR1 LNHNV and CDR2 YYDKDF come from the germline V gene (reference sequence). The length of the CDR3 is 17 residues. For the CDR3, the DNA is TGTGCCACCAGCAGCCCCGAGAGGGGGCTAGGCACAGATACGCAGTATTTT. This sequence encodes CATSSPERGLGTDTQYF.

This clonotype was observed at least ten times. V gene TRBV18 combines with J gene TRBJ1-1, with 8 bases matching TRBD1. Germline assignment: CDR1 KGHSH and CDR2 LQKENI. The ends lost 3 bases at V and 11 bases at J; junction bases unmatched: 5. The CDR3 has 12 amino acids. CDR3 residues: CASSPGQGKAFF. As DNA, the CDR3 is TGTGCCAGCTCACCCGGACAGGGTAAGGCTTTCTTT.

For this clonotype: This may stem from a read error, because a much larger clone lies one nucleotide away. The J gene is TRBJ2-1, the V gene TRBV30; TRBD1 matches 8 bases. The J call is uncertain, as TRBJ2-7 better fits the DNA end. The CDR3 loop spans 13 amino acids. Per germline, CDR1 GTSNPN and CDR2 SVGIG (reference sequence). The CDR3 spells CAWRGRGPNEQYF. DNA for the CDR3: TGTGCCTGGAGGGGCAGGGGGCCAAATGAGCAGTACTTC.